This T cell receptor beta chain was sequenced during a study of cytomegalovirus exposure and HLA in healthy donors listed by TCRdb under 2017. Context from the whole study: According to an earlier analysis of a few hundred of the donors, about 190 million T cells yielded some 120 million unique TCR beta sequences and approximately 300 Gb of sequence data. An early release covering about 600 HLA-typed donors comprised approximately 300 gigabases of sequencing data and 85 million to 100 million unique TCR sequences. Among the roughly 400 genotyped donors, 81% belonged to the genetic ancestry cluster associated with self-reported Caucasian donors. The study aimed to test whether signatures of past pathogen exposure could be identified by cataloging public T cell receptors. The study profiled the T cell repertoires of approximately 700 subjects by immunosequencing and related them to cytomegalovirus serostatus. Along with the 666-subject first cohort, a separate validation cohort of over a hundred different subjects was used. To predict cytomegalovirus infection status, the study brought together high-throughput TCR immunosequencing, statistical association of individual TCRs with disease status, and machine learning. In a later analysis, previously published TCR beta repertoires from about 640 donors were re-analyzed and high-resolution HLA genotyping was added so that TCR occurrence patterns could be studied. In the later analysis, no new phenotypic data were used to find candidate immune exposures; instead, reliance was placed on TCR beta sequences and their occurrence across donors. In an earlier analysis of more than 550 of the donors, high-throughput TCR beta sequencing was used to judge whether each TCR beta V gene segment behaved as functional or pseudogenic. Donor age, sex, ethnicity and CMV serostatus were collected together with the repertoire data. Genome-wide SNP genotypes for about 65% of the roughly 670 donors were used in a later genetic analysis, which treated that subset as a discovery cohort. Every repertoire in the discovery cohort had been generated on one and the same sequencing platform. HLA typing included class I and class II loci at four-digit resolution. Typing coverage varied by locus: roughly 620-640 donors for A, B, C, DRB1 and DQB1; more than 500 for DQA1; over 600 for DPA1; around 490 for DPB1. Roughly 5 DR-DQ haplotypes were handled as single units for association and clustering, since linkage in the cohort was strong. Among under 450 genotyped donors of the cohort, an average of roughly 240,000 unique TCR beta nucleotide sequences were sequenced per donor, roughly a sixth of them non-productive. On the study overall, not on this receptor specifically: V-gene and J-gene trimming of TCR beta chains was associated with a missense DCLRE1C variant in a later genetic analysis, and the association was replicated in an independent cohort. An earlier analysis of around 540 of the donors showed that most TCR beta V segments appeared in productive rearrangements either about 87% or about 30% of the time, which broadly matched IMGT annotations. Roughly uniform sequencing depth across donors was assumed in presence/absence analyses, although this assumption may not hold. Several of the top co-occurrence clusters appeared to be linked to parvovirus B19, influenza, CMV and Epstein-Barr virus, according to a later analysis. Because counts were too low, roughly 17 rarely observed V segments, including chromosome 9 orphons, were left out of the earlier analysis of a few hundred of the donors. Compared with the approximately 670-donor mean, donors in an Asian-associated ancestry cluster had fewer N-insertions in productive TCRs, according to a later genetic analysis. Because HLA typing was missing for some donors at each locus, association tests included only the typed subset. A few of the identified cytomegalovirus-associated TCR beta chains were confirmed in vitro to be specific for cytomegalovirus antigens. The sequencing pipeline was judged likely to have produced a cluster of highly shared sequence variants as a technical artifact. The study listed 150 to 200 TCR beta chains as associated with cytomegalovirus. In a later analysis, HLA-associated TCR beta chains were found to be more clonally expanded and to have lower generation probabilities than equally common non-associated chains. Across donors, most TCR sequences were observed very rarely, whereas some public TCRs were present in many individuals. A later analysis found that TCR association rates varied across HLA loci, with DRB1 alleles showing the most associated TCRs and HLA-C alleles the fewest. For the cohort, immune exposure information was limited to CMV serostatus. In a later analysis, most CMV-associated TCR beta chains were found to appear HLA-restricted, with HLA associations seemingly driven largely by CMV exposure. This cohort had only TCR beta chains sequenced, and the lack of alpha or paired-chain data limited which features could be detected. Strong co-occurrence of HLA alleles, especially DR and DQ, made assigning TCR associations to individual alleles difficult. It was suggested by the authors that the approach could potentially be generalized to other disease states and immunological phenotypes. A later analysis associated 15,000 or so TCR beta sequences with specific HLA alleles at a false discovery rate of 0.05. A further reported finding was that TCR beta sequences accurately predicted the HLA-A and HLA-B alleles for most subjects in the first cohort. The classifier was reported to diagnose cytomegalovirus status with high specificity and sensitivity in both the original and validation cohorts. Linkage disequilibrium might explain the correlated functional status among segregating V segments, but an unknown experimental factor could not be ruled out.

The cohort consisted of 666 healthy bone marrow donors. At the time of sampling, every cohort member was nominally healthy, though immune exposures that went unrecorded were likely present. The donor was CMV seronegative and was included in the group of 352 seronegative cohort members. A peripheral blood sample was collected from each donor, and TCR beta sequencing was performed on peripheral blood mononuclear cells. The Qiagen DNeasy Blood Extraction Kit was used to extract genomic DNA from the blood cell samples. The library was produced with the immunoSEQ multiplex PCR assay. A mixture of 60 forward primers for TCR Vbeta segments and 13 reverse primers for TCR Jbeta segments was used in the multiplex PCR. The CDR3 region of rearranged TCR beta genes was amplified from genomic DNA by a multiplex PCR assay. Amplified TCR beta libraries were sequenced as 87-base-pair reads on the Illumina HiSeq System. Concerning the study's data processing: A later analysis tallied some 79 million unique TCR beta chains across the 666 repertoires, and about 10 million of those chains were shared by two or more donors. Raw reads were error-corrected and collapsed into unique sequences with a nearest-neighbor algorithm that merged closely related sequences to remove PCR and sequencing errors. V, D and J gene segments were assigned by aligning CDR3 sequences to IMGT reference sequences. For a sequence to be retained, at least a six-nucleotide match to both a V gene segment and a J gene segment was required. Rearrangements were called productive when the CDR3 lacked stop codons and stayed in frame with V and J; all others were non-productive. Following IMGT convention, CDR3 was defined as the stretch from the second conserved V-encoded cysteine up to the conserved J-encoded phenylalanine. The earlier analysis of approximately 590 of the donors excluded any sequence lacking an unambiguous match to a single V gene segment. In an earlier analysis of several hundred of the donors, V segments were called functional above 56.7% productive rearrangements and were called segregating when the between-donor standard deviation exceeded 5%. To diagnose cytomegalovirus status from the catalog of TCR beta chain sequences, a statistical classification framework was built. In a later analysis, V and J genes were assigned by comparing TCR nucleotide sequences against IMGT/GENE-DB human TR gene sequences. Using the TCRdist pipeline, a later analysis assigned CDR3 sequences along with most-parsimonious VDJ recombination scenarios. A later analysis defined each TCR beta chain by its CDR3 amino acid sequence plus V-gene family, and excluded reads lacking a unique V-gene family. A later analysis removed several hundred highly shared, low-generation-probability nucleotide sequences to deal with suspected cross-contamination and a sequencing artifact. A later analysis calculated a clonal expansion index for each public chain from normalized within-repertoire ranks of inferred template counts. In a later analysis, generation probabilities were computed with a VDJ recombination model fitted to out-of-frame rearrangements, and the resulting probabilities were checked against IGoR. Hypergeometric tests were used in a later analysis to score TCR-TCR, TCR-HLA and TCR-CMV co-occurrence, with a repertoire-size bias correction applied to the TCR pairs. False discovery rates were estimated in a later analysis by permuting HLA or CMV assignments 20 times. A later analysis grouped co-occurring TCRs with DBSCAN, adding TCRdist sequence similarity when clustering within HLA-allele-positive subsets. Repertoires with fewer than 30,000 or more than 120,000 public chains were left out of co-occurrence clustering, as were about five repertoires with anomalous nucleotide sharing. In its TCRdb copy, this immuneACCESS table keeps in-frame sequences only and misses some clones. Where compared with another copy, unresolved V genes explain less than half of these, and the others have no known cause. The V and J calls and clone size are taken from that table; D and trimming were inferred from the DNA. This sample holds around 300,000 clones; 70% to 90% were observed only once. Of the sample, about 2% falls within the top ten clones.

Regarding this clone: Its antigen is currently not known. No base quality information exists; no much larger clone differs at one position.

This receptor was identified in a woman aged 18-29 years in good health and CMV-seronegative. Sequences were obtained from PBMCs.

At the DNA level, the sequence is TGTGCCAGTAGTATAGTTGCCAGCACTACTTACGAGCAGTACTTC. It is translated as CASSIVASTTYEQYF. The rearrangement combines TRBV19 with TRBJ2-7; the D gene is not confidently resolved. Sequences LNHDA (CDR1) and SQIVND (CDR2) are obtained from the germline V gene (reference sequence). The CDR3 contains 15 residues, cysteine and phenylalanine counted. Only the CDR3 DNA stays, 45 bases, in frame from base 1. Trimming takes 1 base from V and 4 bases from J, and the germline ends sit 14 bases apart.